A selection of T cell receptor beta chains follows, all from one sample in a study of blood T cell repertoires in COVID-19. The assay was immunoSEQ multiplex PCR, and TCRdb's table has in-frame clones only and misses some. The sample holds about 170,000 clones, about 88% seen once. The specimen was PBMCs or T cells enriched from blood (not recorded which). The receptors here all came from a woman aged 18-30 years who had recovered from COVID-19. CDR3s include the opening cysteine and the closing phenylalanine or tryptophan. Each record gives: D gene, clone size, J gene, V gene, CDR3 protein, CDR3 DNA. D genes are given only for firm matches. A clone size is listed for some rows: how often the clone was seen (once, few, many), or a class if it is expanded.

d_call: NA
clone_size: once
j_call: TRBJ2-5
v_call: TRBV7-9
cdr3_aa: CASSFQTGNQETQYF
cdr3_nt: TGTGCCAGCAGCTTCCAGACAGGAAACCAAGAGACCCAGTACTTC

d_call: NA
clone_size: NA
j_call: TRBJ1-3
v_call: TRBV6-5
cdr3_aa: CASRESSGNTIYF
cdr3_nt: TGTGCCAGCAGAGAGTCCTCTGGAAACACCATATATTTT

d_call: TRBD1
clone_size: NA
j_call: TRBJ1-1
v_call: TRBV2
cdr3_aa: CASGEDRRNTEAFF
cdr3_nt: TGTGCCAGCGGCGAGGACAGGAGGAACACTGAAGCTTTCTTT

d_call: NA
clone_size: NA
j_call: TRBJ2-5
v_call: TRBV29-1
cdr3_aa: CSVENFGVGETQYF
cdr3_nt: TGCAGCGTTGAAAATTTCGGGGTCGGGGAGACCCAGTACTTC

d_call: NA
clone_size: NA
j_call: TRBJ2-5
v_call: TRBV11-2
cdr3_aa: CASSLRPAGETQYF
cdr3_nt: TGTGCCAGCAGCTTACGCCCAGCGGGAGAGACCCAGTACTTC

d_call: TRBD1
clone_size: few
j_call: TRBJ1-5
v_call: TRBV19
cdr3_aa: CASSIGQGENQPQHF
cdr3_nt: TGTGCCAGTAGTATAGGACAGGGGGAAAATCAGCCCCAGCATTTT

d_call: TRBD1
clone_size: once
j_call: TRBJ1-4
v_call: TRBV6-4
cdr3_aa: CAQGVRCCLMSWDEKLFF
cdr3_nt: TGTGCCCAGGGGGTTAGATGTTGCCTGATGTCTTGGGATGAAAAACTGTTTTTT

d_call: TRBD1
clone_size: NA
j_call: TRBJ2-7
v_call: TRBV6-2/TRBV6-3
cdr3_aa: CASSSDRGRLYEQYF
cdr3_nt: TGTGCCAGCAGTTCCGACAGGGGGCGACTCTACGAGCAGTACTTC

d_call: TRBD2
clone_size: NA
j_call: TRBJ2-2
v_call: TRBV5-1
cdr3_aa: CASSFLAGVSDTGELFF
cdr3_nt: TGCGCCAGCAGCTTCCTAGCGGGAGTGTCCGACACCGGGGAGCTGTTTTTT

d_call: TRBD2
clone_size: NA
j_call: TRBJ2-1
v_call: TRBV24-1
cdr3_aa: CATSEPGGWAYNEQFF
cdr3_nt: TGTGCCACCAGTGAGCCGGGGGGATGGGCCTACAATGAGCAGTTCTTC

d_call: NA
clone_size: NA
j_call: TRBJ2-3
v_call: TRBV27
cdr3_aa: CASTHTAHRTDTQYF
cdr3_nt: TGTGCCAGCACCCATACAGCTCACCGCACAGATACGCAGTATTTT

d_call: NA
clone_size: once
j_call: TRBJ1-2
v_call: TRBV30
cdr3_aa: CAWTKENYGYTF
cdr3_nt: TGTGCCTGGACAAAAGAGAACTATGGCTACACCTTC

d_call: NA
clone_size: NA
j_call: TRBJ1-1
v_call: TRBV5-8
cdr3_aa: CASSLQRQLNTEAFF
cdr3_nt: TGTGCCAGCAGCTTACAAAGACAATTGAACACTGAAGCTTTCTTT

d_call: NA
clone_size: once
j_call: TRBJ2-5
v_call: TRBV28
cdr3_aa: CASRQQAWQETQYF
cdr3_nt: TGTGCCAGCAGGCAACAGGCTTGGCAAGAGACCCAGTACTTC

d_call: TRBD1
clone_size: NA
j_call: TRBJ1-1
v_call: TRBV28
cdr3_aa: CASRLGQVGTEAFF
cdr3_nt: TGTGCCAGCAGGCTGGGACAGGTTGGAACTGAAGCTTTCTTT

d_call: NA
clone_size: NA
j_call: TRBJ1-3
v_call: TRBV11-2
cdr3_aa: CASQGSTGNTIYF
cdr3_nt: TGTGCCAGCCAGGGTTCCACTGGAAACACCATATATTTT

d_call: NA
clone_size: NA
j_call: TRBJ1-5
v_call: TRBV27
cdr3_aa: CATAYGGGQPQHF
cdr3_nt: TGTGCCACCGCTTACGGGGGGGGTCAGCCCCAGCATTTT

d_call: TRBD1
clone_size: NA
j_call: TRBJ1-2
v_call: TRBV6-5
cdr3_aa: CASGQGGSYGYTF
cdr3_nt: TGTGCCAGTGGACAGGGAGGGAGTTATGGCTACACCTTC

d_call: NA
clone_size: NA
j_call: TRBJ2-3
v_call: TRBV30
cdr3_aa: CAWSVHQGRTDTQYF
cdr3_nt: TGTGCCTGGAGTGTACATCAGGGCCGGACAGATACGCAGTATTTT

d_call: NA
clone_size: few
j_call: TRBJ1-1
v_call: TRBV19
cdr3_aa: CASSLATGRNTEAFF
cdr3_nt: TGTGCCAGTAGTCTGGCGACAGGAAGGAACACTGAAGCTTTCTTT

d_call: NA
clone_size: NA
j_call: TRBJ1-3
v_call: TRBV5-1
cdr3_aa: CASSLAGGSGNTIYF
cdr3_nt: TGCGCCAGCAGCTTGGCGGGAGGCTCTGGAAACACCATATATTTT

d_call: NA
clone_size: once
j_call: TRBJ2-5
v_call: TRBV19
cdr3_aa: CASSILGGETQYF
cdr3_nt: TGTGCCAGTAGTATCCTAGGAGGAGAGACCCAGTACTTC

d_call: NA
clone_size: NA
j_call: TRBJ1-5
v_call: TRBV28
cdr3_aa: CASSLTGHQPQHF
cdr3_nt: TGTGCCAGCAGTTTAACAGGCCATCAGCCCCAGCATTTT

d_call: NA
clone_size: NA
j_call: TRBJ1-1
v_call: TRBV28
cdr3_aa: CASGSGGLAFF
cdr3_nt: TGTGCCAGCGGGAGTGGGGGCTTGGCTTTCTTT

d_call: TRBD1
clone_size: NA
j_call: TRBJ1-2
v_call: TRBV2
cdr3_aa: CASSMDRGPYGYTF
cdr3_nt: TGTGCCAGCAGTATGGACAGGGGTCCCTATGGCTACACCTTC

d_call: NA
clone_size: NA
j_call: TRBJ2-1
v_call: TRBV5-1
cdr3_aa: CASSFGSNNEQFF
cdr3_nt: TGCGCCAGCAGCTTCGGGTCCAACAATGAGCAGTTCTTC

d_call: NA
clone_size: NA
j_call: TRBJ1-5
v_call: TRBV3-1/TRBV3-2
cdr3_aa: CASSRGPVEPQHF
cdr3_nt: TGTGCCAGCAGCCGGGGCCCAGTTGAGCCCCAGCATTTT

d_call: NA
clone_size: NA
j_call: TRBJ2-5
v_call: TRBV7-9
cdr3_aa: CASSFLERAQYF
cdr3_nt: TGTGCCAGCAGCTTCCTAGAGCGGGCCCAGTACTTC

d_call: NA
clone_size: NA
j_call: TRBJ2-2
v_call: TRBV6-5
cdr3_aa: CASSYSRGTGELFF
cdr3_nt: TGTGCCAGCAGTTACTCGAGAGGCACCGGGGAGCTGTTTTTT

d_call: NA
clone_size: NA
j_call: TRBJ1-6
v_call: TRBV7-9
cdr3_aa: CASSLDRVNSPLHF
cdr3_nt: TGTGCCAGCAGCTTAGACAGGGTTAATTCACCCCTCCACTTT

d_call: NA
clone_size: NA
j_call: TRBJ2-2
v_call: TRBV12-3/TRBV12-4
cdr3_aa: CASSWSGTGELFF
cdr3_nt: TGTGCCAGCAGTTGGAGCGGCACCGGGGAGCTGTTTTTT